What follows are 11 T cell receptor beta chains derived from one specimen sequenced in a study of vaccination and CD4 T cells after COVID-19. The antigens for these receptors are not known. Once obtained from cultured CD4+ T cells, the DNA was sequenced using the Oncomine TCR Beta short-read assay. One entry per CDR3 protein, called by TCRdb with MiXCR from the PCR reads. The table has approximately 22,000 distinct CDR3 sequences, about 30% seen once. Stated time point: late sampling 161 to 241 days after vaccination in a few convalescent patients. This sample's treatment: roughly ten-day PBMC culture with coronavirus spike peptide pools or control peptides (ViraFEST assay). The starting material was CD4+ T cells from blood, cultured in vitro, obtained about 7 months after SARS-CoV-2 vaccination. Receptor source: a human donor who had recovered from COVID-19.

The sample holds a few counts of this clonotype. In DNA, the CDR3 is TGTGCCAGCAGCCGACAGGGGAACAATCAGCCCCAGCATTTT. Translating gives CASSRQGNNQPQHF. The rearrangement joins TRBV11-3 to TRBJ1-5, with TRBD1 identical over 8 bases. The CDR3 is 14 residues long. Germline CDR1 reads SGHNT; CDR2 reads YENEEA. The V segment lost 5 bases and the J segment 3 bases; nucleotides outside the gene matches: 3.

The CDR3 nucleotides read TGCAGTGCGCGGCAGCCTTCCAGAGACCAGTACTTC. Its protein is CSARQPSRDQYF. V usage is TRBV20-1 and J usage is TRBJ2-5; D uncertain. CDR1 DFQATT and CDR2 SNEGSKA come from the germline V gene (reference sequence). The V and J ends lost 6 bases and 10 bases respectively, with 18 bases between them. The CDR3 consists of 12 residues.

The chain carries TRBV4-2 and TRBJ2-5, with 8 bases aligning to TRBD2. The germline gives CDR1 LGHNA, CDR2 YNFKEQ. The CDR3 extends over 17 amino acids. The V gene end was trimmed by 2 bases and the J gene end by 2 bases; junction bases not matched to a gene: 10. CDR3 protein: CASSQSGAGGLQETQYF. CDR3 coding DNA: TGTGCCAGCAGCCAAAGCGGGGCGGGGGGTTTACAAGAGACCCAGTACTTC.

This sequence joins TRBV20-1 and TRBJ2-7; 12 bases align to TRBD2. The CDR3 length is 13 residues. J gave up 5 bases and V 6 bases, and 5 bases lay outside the gene matches. Germline CDR1 and CDR2: DFQATT and SNEGSKA (reference sequence). The CDR3 DNA follows: TGCAGTGCCGCTAGCGGGAGGGACAACGAGCAGTACTTC. Protein product: CSAASGRDNEQYF.

This clonotype appeared a few times. The V gene is TRBV20-1, the J gene TRBJ2-7; 8 nucleotides match TRBD2. The germline V gene encodes CDR1 DFQATT and CDR2 SNEGSKA (reference sequence). Unmatched junction bases numbered 10, after V lost 3 bases and J lost 6 bases. This CDR3 comprises 14 residues. The CDR3 reads CSASGGAEGREQYF. In DNA, the CDR3 is TGCAGTGCTAGCGGGGGGGCCGAAGGGCGCGAGCAGTACTTC.

The sample holds a few counts of this clonotype. The chain links TRBV28 to TRBJ2-7; tentative D call: TRBD1 (5 bases). The CDR3 length is 13 residues. Per germline, CDR1 MDHEN and CDR2 SYDVKM. Trimming took 3 bases from V and 10 from J, leaving 16 bases between them. The CDR3 spells CASSFRPTRVQYF. CDR3 in DNA: TGTGCCAGCAGTTTCCGACCAACCAGGGTCCAGTACTTC.

The V gene is TRBV18, the J gene TRBJ1-1, with a weak D call TRBD1 (6 bases). The CDR3 sequence is 12 residues long. V shed 6 bases and J shed 3 bases, with 8 bases lying between them. Germline V gene lookup returns CDR1 KGHSH and CDR2 LQKENI. The CDR3 coding sequence is TGTGCCAGCTCCAGGACAGACACTGAAGCTTTCTTT. Its protein is CASSRTDTEAFF. The complete variable domain, with remaining parts taken from reference TRBV18 and TRBJ1-1, reads NAGVMQNPRHLVRRRGQEARLRCSPMKGHSHVYWYRQLPEEGLKFMVYLQKENIIDESGMPKERFSAEFPKEGPSILRIQQVVRGDSAAYFCASSRTDTEAFFGQGTRLTVV.

The chain is built from TRBV25-1 and TRBJ1-2, with 11 bases lining up with TRBD1. The CDR3 length is 16 residues. CDR1 and CDR2 from the germline V gene are MGHDK and SYGVNS. Trimming took 3 bases from V and 4 from J; bases not matched to a gene: 7. CDR3 loop: CASSDPRTGGVYGYTF. CDR3 DNA: TGTGCCAGCAGTGATCCGCGGACAGGGGGCGTCTATGGCTACACCTTC.

The chain joins TRBV12-3 or TRBV12-4 to TRBJ2-7; 7 bases map to TRBD1. The CDR3 extends over 12 amino acids. V shed 3 bases, J shed 7 bases, and the junction held 3 bases outside the gene matches. For the CDR3, the DNA is TGTGCCAGCAGTTTCAGGGGGTTGGAGCAGTACTTC. This sequence encodes CASSFRGLEQYF.

This rearrangement joins TRBV14 to TRBJ2-1; 8 bases are shared with TRBD2. Germline-derived CDR1 and CDR2 are SGHDN and FVKESK. The length of the CDR3 is 15 residues. With 1 base clipped from V and 5 bases from J, the junction kept 4 bases outside the gene matches. CDR3: CASSQGGGIHNEQFF. The CDR3 DNA follows: TGTGCCAGCAGCCAAGGCGGGGGGATACACAATGAGCAGTTCTTC.

The rearrangement uses TRBV7-3 and TRBJ2-5; D possibly corresponds to TRBD2 (5 bases). Germline-derived CDR1 and CDR2 are SGHTA and FQGTGA. CDR3 length equals 19 residues. Trimming pared 0 bases from V and 5 bases from J, leaving 25 bases between. The CDR3 region is CASSLTFPDSSSAPETQYF. The CDR3 DNA reads TGTGCCAGCAGCTTAACGTTTCCGGACTCCAGTTCGGCCCCGGAGACCCAGTACTTC.